This TCR beta chain was sequenced for a study of blood T cell repertoires in COVID-19. Study overall: Samples of COVID-19 (acute and convalescent) were obtained from the United States, Italy and Spain.

Under the authors' procedure: Estimation of nucleated cell counts relied on the amplification of reference gene primers. Some clones are missing from TCRdb's copy, which holds only in-frame ones; the method was immunoSEQ multiplex PCR. The V and J calls and clone size come from that table; D and trimming were worked out from the DNA. There are a few hundred thousand clones in the sample; around 90% occur only once, and around 0.67% lies in the top ten. The CDR3 extends over 16 amino acids. CDR1 and CDR2 (germline): MNHEY, SMNVEV (reference sequence). Trimming pared 1 base from V and 8 bases from J, leaving 15 bases between. This clone was observed a handful of times.

The sequenced material came from peripheral blood. This TCR derives from a human donor in a cohort sampled during active COVID-19. The chain has TRBV27 and TRBJ1-6; D gene unclear. In nucleotides, the CDR3 is TGTGCCAGCAGTTTATTGGAGGGAACGAGGGATTCACCCCTCCACTTT. Its protein is CASSLLEGTRDSPLHF.